Following are 26 T cell receptor beta chains from one sample sequenced in a study of blood T cell repertoires in COVID-19. Generated by immunoSEQ multiplex PCR, the TCRdb table keeps only in-frame clones and is missing some. The repertoire holds 190,000 or so clones, roughly 90% seen once, with 0.62% in the top ten. The sample taken for sequencing was peripheral blood. The receptor set was obtained from a middle-aged man with acute or convalescent COVID-19.

The V and J genes are TRBV3-1 (or the pseudogene TRBV3-2) and TRBJ2-2, with TRBD2 as a possible D gene (5 bases). V was trimmed by 2 bases and J by 4 bases, leaving 14 bases between them. This CDR3 contains 16 residues. Germline V lookup: CDR1 LGHDT, CDR2 YNNKEL (reference sequence). CDR3: CASSQWFSAGTGELFF. The CDR3 coding sequence is TGTGCCAGCAGCCAATGGTTCAGCGCGGGCACCGGGGAGCTGTTTTTT.

J is TRBJ1-2 and V is TRBV3-1 (or the pseudogene TRBV3-2), with D uncertain. V was cut by 0 bases and J by 4 bases, with 9 bases left in between. From germline, CDR1 is LGHDT and CDR2 YNNKEL (reference sequence). CDR3 length equals 14 residues. The CDR3 protein is CASSQDEAVYGYTF. The CDR3 DNA reads TGTGCCAGCAGCCAAGATGAGGCGGTCTATGGCTACACCTTC.

The chain carries TRBV6-2 or TRBV6-3 and TRBJ1-5; a weak D match, TRBD1 (6 bases). This CDR3 comprises 16 residues. The germline V gene encodes CDR1 MNHEY and CDR2 SVGEGT. The V gene lost 5 bases and the J gene lost 3 bases, with 17 bases spanning the gap. CDR3 region: CASSRQTGQLNQPQHF. CDR3 in DNA: TGTGCCAGCAGTCGGCAAACCGGACAGCTCAATCAGCCCCAGCATTTT.

The chain is built from TRBV5-8 and TRBJ1-5; TRBD1 is a possible D gene (6 bases). The CDR3 is 17 residues long. V lost 1 base and J 0 bases, leaving 14 bases between the germline ends. Germline V gene data show CDR1 as SGHTS and CDR2 as YDEGEE. CDR3 residues: CASSLWETGLSNQPQHF. CDR3 sequence (DNA): TGTGCCAGCAGCTTGTGGGAGACAGGCCTTAGCAATCAGCCCCAGCATTTT.

The rearrangement links TRBV5-1 to TRBJ1-1; TRBD1 matches 8 bases. The germline V gene has CDR1 SGHRS and CDR2 YFSETQ. Trimming at V came to 4 bases and at J to 9 bases, leaving 11 bases not matched to a gene. CDR3 length: 14 amino acids. The CDR3 is CASSPSWDRRQAFF. The CDR3 DNA reads TGCGCCAGCAGCCCGAGCTGGGACAGGAGACAAGCTTTCTTT.

V and J are TRBV13 and TRBJ1-1; the D is unclear. There are 13 residues in the CDR3. CDR1 is PRHDT, CDR2 FYEKMQ, per germline (reference sequence). V was clipped by 8 bases and J by 1 base, with 11 bases between them. This CDR3 reads CASAPGRNTEAFF. The CDR3 DNA reads TGTGCCAGCGCCCCCGGGAGGAACACTGAAGCTTTCTTT.

The chain carries TRBV3-1 (or the pseudogene TRBV3-2) and TRBJ2-2, with 9 nucleotides matching TRBD1. The CDR3 sequence is 14 residues long. Germline loops: CDR1 LGHDT, CDR2 YNNKEL (reference sequence). With V trimmed by 5 bases and J by 5 bases, 3 bases remained unmatched. The CDR3 DNA sequence: TGTGCCAGCAGCTATGACAGGGGGACCGGGGAGCTGTTTTTT. Protein: CASSYDRGTGELFF.

The rearrangement links TRBV2 to TRBJ1-1; TRBD1 aligns across 10 bases. Germline V gives CDR1 SNHLY, CDR2 FYNNEI. This CDR3 has 19 residues. V trimming: 10 bases; J trimming: 0 bases; junction bases outside the gene matches: 20. The CDR3, as DNA: TGTGCCAACCTGGATCTTGAGACAGGGGGCGCTTTTATGAACACTGAAGCTTTCTTT. Translating it yields CANLDLETGGAFMNTEAFF.

The chain is built from TRBV9 and TRBJ2-3, with TRBD2 matching over 12 bases. Germline lookup yields CDR1 SGDLS and CDR2 YYNGEE. V trimming: 3 bases; J trimming: 4 bases; junction bases outside the gene matches: 3. CDR3 length: 15 residues. The chain's CDR3 is CASSATSGGPDTQYF. CDR3 nucleotide sequence: TGTGCCAGCAGCGCAACTAGCGGGGGGCCAGATACGCAGTATTTT.

The CDR3 DNA sequence: TGTGCCTGGAGGGGGGCAGTCGGCTACACCTTC. This encodes CAWRGAVGYTF. The chain has TRBV30 and TRBJ1-2; possible D gene TRBD1, 6 bases. This CDR3 region has 11 residues. Germline loops: CDR1 GTSNPN, CDR2 SVGIG (reference sequence). The V gene lost 3 bases and the J gene lost 8 bases, with 10 bases spanning the gap.

The chain carries TRBV9 and TRBJ2-1; tentatively, D is TRBD2 (6 bases). The CDR3 is made up of 15 amino acids. Germline CDR1 is SGDLS and CDR2 is YYNGEE. V was clipped by 0 bases and J by 6 bases, with 13 bases between them. Here the CDR3 reads CASSVGGLPFNEQFF. In DNA form, the CDR3 reads TGTGCCAGCAGCGTAGGGGGACTCCCCTTCAATGAGCAGTTCTTC.

The V gene is TRBV6-5, the J gene TRBJ1-1; the D gene is possibly TRBD1 (5 bases). The V gene's germline CDR1 is MNHEY and CDR2 SVGAGI. The length of the CDR3 is 14 residues. V was shortened by 8 bases and J by 0 bases, with 13 bases between the two germline ends. DNA of the CDR3: TGTGCCAGCCGCGGGCGGGGACTGAACACTGAAGCTTTCTTT. This codes for CASRGRGLNTEAFF.

The chain couples TRBV4-3 to TRBJ2-5, with 11 bases aligning to TRBD2. The CDR3 is 17 amino acids. Germline CDR1 reads LGHNA; CDR2 reads YSLEER. V was clipped by 0 bases and J by 3 bases; unmatched bases: 6. In DNA, the CDR3 is TGCGCCAGCAGCCAAGACCACCTTAGCGGGGGGGAAGAGACCCAGTACTTC. Protein product: CASSQDHLSGGEETQYF.

This chain connects TRBV6-2 or TRBV6-3 to TRBJ1-1, with D possibly matching TRBD1 (6 bases). CDR1 is MNHEY and CDR2 is SVGEGT in the germline V gene. The V end lost 6 bases, the J end lost 0 bases, and 11 bases lay between the germline ends. CDR3 size: 14 residues. The CDR3 bases are TGTGCCAGCAGCGCCGACAGGATGAACACTGAAGCTTTCTTT. It encodes CASSADRMNTEAFF.

The CDR3 loop is CASSVAREAYNEQFF. CDR3 in DNA: TGTGCCAGCAGCGTAGCGCGGGAGGCCTACAATGAGCAGTTCTTC. J is TRBJ2-1 and V is TRBV9, with 8 bases aligning to TRBD2. Germline V gene sequence: CDR1 SGDLS, CDR2 YYNGEE. The CDR3 has 15 amino acids. The trim removed 0 bases at V and 2 bases at J, leaving 1 base unmatched.

This rearrangement joins TRBV3-1 (or the pseudogene TRBV3-2) to TRBJ2-3; TRBD1 matches 8 bases. Germline V CDR1 and CDR2: LGHDT, YNNKEL (reference sequence). The V gene end was trimmed by 3 bases and the J gene end by 5 bases; junction bases not matched to a gene: 13. This CDR3 has 17 amino acids. CDR3 bases: TGTGCCAGCAGCCAGCCCAGGACAGGGAGCGGAGGAGATACGCAGTATTTT. Its protein is CASSQPRTGSGGDTQYF.

The chain employs TRBV12-3 or TRBV12-4 and TRBJ2-1; possible D gene TRBD1, 5 bases. CDR3 length equals 13 residues. V lost 2 bases, J lost 5 bases, and 7 bases lay in between. The CDR3 is CASSLTGNNEQFF. DNA for the CDR3: TGTGCCAGCAGTTTAACAGGTAACAATGAGCAGTTCTTC.

V usage is TRBV6-6 and J usage is TRBJ1-1, with a tentative D call TRBD1 (6 bases). The germline V gene has CDR1 MNHNY and CDR2 SVGAGI (reference sequence). V lost 6 bases and J 0 bases, leaving 11 bases between the germline ends. The CDR3 contains 14 residues. The CDR3 bases are TGTGCCAGCAGCCGGACAGTGATGAACACTGAAGCTTTCTTT. Translating gives CASSRTVMNTEAFF.

On this clone itself: At the DNA level, this CDR3 is encoded by other sequences in the same sample as well. J is TRBJ2-3 and V is TRBV29-1; the D gene is possibly TRBD2 (6 bases). Trimming removed 6 bases from V and 1 base from J, with 8 bases in between. From germline, CDR1 is SQVTM and CDR2 ANQGSEA. This CDR3 spans 12 amino acids. Written as DNA, the CDR3 is TGCAGCGTGGCTAGCGGCACAGATACGCAGTATTTT. Amino acid sequence: CSVASGTDTQYF.

The rearrangement links TRBV30 to TRBJ2-5; 14 bases agree with TRBD2. Germline loops: CDR1 GTSNPN, CDR2 SVGIG (reference sequence). CDR3 size: 18 residues. The junction had 13 bases not matched to a gene; V was cut back by 2 bases and J by 5 bases. CDR3 sequence (DNA): TGTGCCTGGAGTCTCTTATCCGGGACTAGCGGGAGTGGGGAGACCCAGTACTTC. It codes for CAWSLLSGTSGSGETQYF.

V gene TRBV2 combines with J gene TRBJ2-4; D ambiguous. CDR3 length: 14 residues. V was cut by 6 bases and J by 3 bases, with 12 bases left in between. Per the germline V gene, CDR1 is SNHLY and CDR2 is FYNNEI. Here the CDR3 reads CASRTVEDKNIQYF. In DNA, the CDR3 is TGTGCCAGCAGGACTGTAGAGGACAAAAACATTCAGTACTTC.

The chain joins TRBV10-3 to TRBJ1-1, with 9 bases aligning to TRBD1. In germline, CDR1 is ENHRY, CDR2 SYGVKD. V lost 4 bases and J lost 5; bases outside the gene matches: 8. The CDR3 is 15 residues long. The chain's CDR3 is CAISVGPGTGTEAFF. In nucleotides, the CDR3 is TGTGCCATCAGTGTAGGACCCGGGACAGGGACTGAAGCTTTCTTT.

The chain combines TRBV7-2 with TRBJ2-5; 8 bases are a match to TRBD1. This CDR3 comprises 15 residues. The junction had 10 bases not matched to a gene; V was cut back by 5 bases and J by 5 bases. CDR1 and CDR2 (germline): SGHTA, FQGNSA. CDR3 in amino acids: CASSPGTGYWETQYF. DNA for the CDR3: TGTGCCAGCAGCCCAGGGACAGGATATTGGGAGACCCAGTACTTC.

V and J are TRBV5-1 and TRBJ2-3; D might be TRBD2 (5 bases). Looked up from germline, CDR1 is SGHRS and CDR2 is YFSETQ. The CDR3 contains 15 residues. Trimming cost V 4 bases and J 1 base, with 13 bases left between them. The CDR3 DNA reads TGCGCCAGCAGCGCCAGCGGAACCCGCACAGATACGCAGTATTTT. Amino acids: CASSASGTRTDTQYF.

V is TRBV7-9 and J is TRBJ1-2, with TRBD1 matching 7 bases. Trimming removed 4 bases from V and 0 bases from J; junction bases left unmatched: 8. CDR1 SEHNR and CDR2 FQNEAQ come from the germline V gene (reference sequence). The CDR3 is 16 residues long. The CDR3 DNA follows: TGTGCCAGCAGCTATAAGGGGGCAGGGACTAACTATGGCTACACCTTC. This encodes CASSYKGAGTNYGYTF.

The genes are TRBV10-3 and TRBJ2-3, with TRBD1 identical over 7 bases. The CDR3 contains 15 residues. CDR1 is ENHRY, CDR2 SYGVKD, per germline. V lost 4 bases, J lost 1 base, and 5 bases stayed unmatched. CDR3 residues: CAISGGTERTDTQYF. The CDR3 DNA reads TGTGCCATCAGTGGTGGGACAGAACGCACAGATACGCAGTATTTT.